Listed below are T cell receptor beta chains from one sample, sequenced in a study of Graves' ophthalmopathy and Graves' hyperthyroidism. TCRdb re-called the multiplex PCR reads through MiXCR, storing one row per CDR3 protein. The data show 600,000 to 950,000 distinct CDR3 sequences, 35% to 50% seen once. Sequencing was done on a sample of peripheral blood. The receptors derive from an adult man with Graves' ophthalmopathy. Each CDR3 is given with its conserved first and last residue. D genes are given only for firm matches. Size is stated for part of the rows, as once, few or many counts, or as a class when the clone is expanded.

CDR3 DNA: TGTGCCAGCAGCTTCAGGGGGGGTAGGGAGACCCAGTACTTC; CDR3 protein: CASSFRGGRETQYF; clone size: -; V gene: TRBV19; J gene: TRBJ2-5; D gene: -
CDR3 DNA: TGTGCCAGCAGTGAAGACAGACGGAGCACAGAAGCTTTCTTT; CDR3 protein: CASSEDRRSTEAFF; clone size: once; V gene: TRBV25-1; J gene: TRBJ1-1; D gene: -
CDR3 DNA: TGTGCCACCAGCAGAGAGGGGAATGAGCAGTTCTTC; CDR3 protein: CATSREGNEQFF; clone size: -; V gene: TRBV15; J gene: TRBJ2-1; D gene: -
CDR3 DNA: TGCAGTGCTAGAGGGTCAGGGGATCCCTTCCCCCTCCACTTT; CDR3 protein: CSARGSGDPFPLHF; clone size: -; V gene: TRBV20-1; J gene: TRBJ1-6; D gene: -
CDR3 DNA: TGCGCCAGCAGCTTAGACCCGGGACAGGGCTTCTACGGCTACACCTTC; CDR3 protein: CASSLDPGQGFYGYTF; clone size: few; V gene: TRBV5-1; J gene: TRBJ1-2; D gene: TRBD1
CDR3 DNA: TGTGCCAGCACCCAGCAAGCAACTAATGAAAAACTGTTTTTT; CDR3 protein: CASTQQATNEKLFF; clone size: once; V gene: TRBV10-3; J gene: TRBJ1-4; D gene: -
CDR3 DNA: TGCAGTGCTAGAGGTTTAGCGGCTAGCGGTTCCTACGAGCAGTACTTC; CDR3 protein: CSARGLAASGSYEQYF; clone size: -; V gene: TRBV20-1; J gene: TRBJ2-7; D gene: TRBD2
CDR3 DNA: TGCAGCGCAACGGGGGAAGGGCCCCAGTACTTC; CDR3 protein: CSATGEGPQYF; clone size: -; V gene: TRBV20-1; J gene: TRBJ2-5; D gene: -
CDR3 DNA: TGTGCCAGCAGTCGGGGCGGGAGGGCCCCCTACGAGCAGTACTTC; CDR3 protein: CASSRGGRAPYEQYF; clone size: -; V gene: TRBV7-9; J gene: TRBJ2-7; D gene: TRBD2
CDR3 DNA: TGCAGCGAGACAGGGAACTATGGCTACACCTTC; CDR3 protein: CSETGNYGYTF; clone size: -; V gene: TRBV29-1; J gene: TRBJ1-2; D gene: TRBD1
CDR3 DNA: TGTGCCAGCAGCCGAAAGACAGGGGACTACACCTTC; CDR3 protein: CASSRKTGDYTF; clone size: -; V gene: TRBV13; J gene: TRBJ1-2; D gene: TRBD1
CDR3 DNA: TGCGCCAGCAGCCCCGGGACCGAGAAAGAGACCCAGTACTTC; CDR3 protein: CASSPGTEKETQYF; clone size: few; V gene: TRBV5-1; J gene: TRBJ2-5; D gene: -
CDR3 DNA: TGCAGTGCCAACAGGGCTAACTATGGCTACACCTTC; CDR3 protein: CSANRANYGYTF; clone size: -; V gene: TRBV20-1; J gene: TRBJ1-2; D gene: -
CDR3 DNA: TGCAGTGCTAGTGAGGGAGGGTTATCCTTC; CDR3 protein: CSASEGGLSF; clone size: many; V gene: TRBV20-1; J gene: TRBJ1-2; D gene: -
CDR3 DNA: TGCGCCAGCAGCCTGACTTCCGGGACTAGCGCCGAGCAGTACTTC; CDR3 protein: CASSLTSGTSAEQYF; clone size: -; V gene: TRBV4-1; J gene: TRBJ2-7; D gene: TRBD2
CDR3 DNA: TGTGCCAGCAGCCACCTGGGGGGGCGGGTGGCCGGGGAGCTGTTTTTT; CDR3 protein: CASSHLGGRVAGELFF; clone size: -; V gene: TRBV25-1; J gene: TRBJ2-2; D gene: -
CDR3 DNA: TGTGCCAGCAGCCAGGGACAGGGGGTGTATTCACCCCTCCACTTT; CDR3 protein: CASSQGQGVYSPLHF; clone size: many; V gene: TRBV7-6; J gene: TRBJ1-6; D gene: TRBD1
CDR3 DNA: TGCGCCAGCAGTGATCGGGCCATTAAGAAAGAGACCCAGTACTTC; CDR3 protein: CASSDRAIKKETQYF; clone size: many; V gene: TRBV10-2; J gene: TRBJ2-5; D gene: -
CDR3 DNA: TGTGCCAGCAGTATACAGGGGAGCACTGAAGCTTTCTTT; CDR3 protein: CASSIQGSTEAFF; clone size: many; V gene: TRBV6-5; J gene: TRBJ1-1; D gene: TRBD1
CDR3 DNA: TGCAGTGCCTTGGACAGTACCTCCTACGAGCAGTACTTC; CDR3 protein: CSALDSTSYEQYF; clone size: -; V gene: TRBV20-1; J gene: TRBJ2-7; D gene: -
CDR3 DNA: TGCGCCAGCAGCCAAGATGGGGGGCAGGGCTATGGCTACACCTTC; CDR3 protein: CASSQDGGQGYGYTF; clone size: -; V gene: TRBV7-9; J gene: TRBJ1-2; D gene: -
CDR3 DNA: TGTGCCATCAGTGACTTAGCGGGAGAGACCCAGTACTTC; CDR3 protein: CAISDLAGETQYF; clone size: -; V gene: TRBV10-3; J gene: TRBJ2-5; D gene: TRBD2
CDR3 DNA: TGCAGTGCTAGATTGTCAAGTGACACCCATGAAGCTTTCTTT; CDR3 protein: CSARLSSDTHEAFF; clone size: few; V gene: TRBV20-1; J gene: TRBJ1-1; D gene: -
CDR3 DNA: TGTGCCAGCAGTTACCAAACAGGGGCAGCTCAAGAGACCCAGTACTTC; CDR3 protein: CASSYQTGAAQETQYF; clone size: -; V gene: TRBV6-5; J gene: TRBJ2-5; D gene: TRBD1